These 29 T cell receptor beta chains originate from one sample sequenced in a study of breast tumors, draining lymph nodes, adjacent tissues. Breast cancer patients provided tissue from their axillary draining lymph nodes. TCRdb called the multiplex PCR reads again in MiXCR, with one record for every CDR3 protein. This table holds some 120,000 distinct CDR3 sequences, 20% found once. Sequencing was done on a sample of axillary lymph node tissue. The receptor set was obtained from a female donor with breast cancer. Some clones in this sample may be carry-over from other donors' samples.

This clonotype was found many times. V gene TRBV5-1 combines with J gene TRBJ2-1; 8 bases line up with TRBD2. Germline V gene sequence: CDR1 SGHRS, CDR2 YFSETQ. J was trimmed by 6 bases and V by 4 bases; bases with no gene match: 12. CDR3 size: 16 residues. In nucleotides, the CDR3 is TGCGCCAGCAGCCCGATTAGCGGGATGTTGGTCAATGAGCAGTTCTTC. It encodes CASSPISGMLVNEQFF.

This clonotype has at least ten counts. This rearrangement joins TRBV4-1 to TRBJ1-5; D is ambiguous. Between the trimmed V and J ends, which lost 0 bases and 4 bases, there was a span of 10 bases. Germline-derived CDR1 and CDR2 are MGHRA and YSYEKL. This CDR3 is built from 15 residues. CDR3 coding DNA: TGCGCCAGCAGCCAAGATAGGGTGGGGAATCAGCCCCAGCATTTT. Translation: CASSQDRVGNQPQHF.

Points on this clonotype: This could be a read error, since a much larger clone is one nucleotide away. The J gene is TRBJ2-1, the V gene TRBV6-2 or TRBV6-3; D might be TRBD2 (5 bases). This CDR3 spans 16 amino acids. The ends were cut back, 5 bases at V and 6 bases at J, with 20 bases in the middle. The germline gives CDR1 MNHEY, CDR2 SVGEGT. The CDR3 DNA sequence: TGTGCCAGCAGTCGAAGCCGGACTGGAGCCTGCAATGAGCAGTTCTTC. Amino acids: CASSRSRTGACNEQFF.

The table lists this clonotype with many counts. This chain joins TRBV7-9 and TRBJ2-7; the match to TRBD2 covers 12 bases. The CDR3 extends over 15 amino acids. The V gene's germline CDR1 is SEHNR and CDR2 FQNEAQ (reference sequence). Losses at the gene ends were 1 base for V and 5 bases for J; bases not matched to a gene: 3. CDR3 region: CASSLVGLAGNEQYF. CDR3 DNA sequence: TGTGCCAGCAGCTTAGTCGGACTAGCGGGAAACGAGCAGTACTTC.

The table lists this clonotype with many counts. The J gene is TRBJ2-1, the V gene TRBV7-9; TRBD2 agrees at 14 bases. Trimming cost V 4 bases and J 0 bases; bases outside gene matches: 5. CDR1 and CDR2 from the germline V gene are SEHNR and FQNEAQ (reference sequence). The CDR3 runs 18 residues. The CDR3 sequence is CASSWTSGRSHSYNEQFF. The CDR3 DNA reads TGTGCCAGCAGCTGGACTAGCGGGAGGTCCCACTCCTACAATGAGCAGTTCTTC.

This clonotype was observed many times. The V call is TRBV7-9, the J call TRBJ1-2; possibly TRBD1 for D (5 bases). Trimming shortened V by 5 bases and J by 6 bases, and 13 bases separated the two germline ends. This CDR3 contains 13 residues. Per germline, CDR1 SEHNR and CDR2 FQNEAQ (reference sequence). The CDR3 sequence is CASSPREGNGYTF. CDR3 DNA: TGTGCCAGCAGCCCCAGGGAGGGAAATGGCTACACCTTC.

This clonotype has a count of ten or more. The V and J genes are TRBV12-3 or TRBV12-4 and TRBJ2-1; D unclear. V was clipped by 4 bases and J by 9 bases, with 10 bases between them. This CDR3 is built from 12 residues. The CDR3 is CASSSAVGEQFF. CDR3 DNA sequence: TGTGCCAGCAGTTCCGCGGTGGGTGAGCAGTTCTTC.

At least ten counts were recorded for this clonotype. The rearrangement joins TRBV20-1 to TRBJ2-7; D call uncertain. Germline CDR1 reads DFQATT; CDR2 reads SNEGSKA (reference sequence). The V and J ends lost 5 bases and 2 bases respectively, with 10 bases between them. CDR3 length equals 12 residues. The CDR3 DNA is TGCAGTGCTCATGAGGTACCCTACGAGCAGTACTTC. Amino acid sequence: CSAHEVPYEQYF.

This clonotype came up many times. The chain recombines TRBV2 with TRBJ2-7; perhaps TRBD2 as D (6 bases). CDR1 and CDR2 (germline): SNHLY, FYNNEI. Trimming stripped 4 bases from V and 0 bases from J, with 10 bases between. The CDR3 contains 14 residues. The CDR3, as DNA: TGTGCCAGCAGTGCCCGCGGGACCTCCTACGAGCAGTACTTC. This encodes CASSARGTSYEQYF.

This clonotype was found many times. V and J are TRBV6-6 and TRBJ1-5; no clear D gene. There are 16 residues in the CDR3. The V gene lost 2 bases and the J gene lost 0 bases, with 11 bases spanning the gap. Germline assignment: CDR1 MNHNY and CDR2 SVGAGI (reference sequence). The CDR3 DNA reads as TGTGCCAGCAGTTACGGGCACAGAAATAGCAATCAGCCCCAGCATTTT. It encodes CASSYGHRNSNQPQHF.

This clonotype was detected many times. The CDR3 protein is CASSLDSADTQYF. CDR3 nucleotide sequence: TGTGCCAGCAGCTTAGATTCTGCAGATACGCAGTATTTT. The V gene is TRBV7-9, the J gene TRBJ2-3, with D unclear. The CDR3 is 13 residues long. CDR1 and CDR2 (germline): SEHNR, FQNEAQ (reference sequence). V was trimmed by 1 base and J by 4 bases, leaving 6 bases between them. Full variable domain (outside the CDR3, taken from reference TRBV7-9 and TRBJ2-3): DTGVSQNPRHKITKRGQNVTFRCDPISEHNRLYWYRQTLGQGPEFLTYFQNEAQLEKSRLLSDRFSAERPKGSFSTLEIQRTEQGDSAMYLCASSLDSADTQYFGPGTRLTVL.

At least ten counts were recorded for this clonotype. The chain combines TRBV2 with TRBJ2-5; no clear D. CDR1 and CDR2 (germline): SNHLY, FYNNEI. The CDR3 is made up of 10 amino acids. Between the trimmed V and J ends, which lost 3 bases and 7 bases, there was a span of 3 bases. Written as DNA, the CDR3 is TGTGCCAGCAGTGAGGGGACCCAGTACTTC. Amino acid sequence: CASSEGTQYF.

This clonotype was seen many times. V is TRBV20-1 and J is TRBJ2-1; 10 bases agree with TRBD2. The CDR3 contains 15 residues. The germline CDR1 and CDR2 sequences are DFQATT and SNEGSKA (reference sequence). The J segment lost 6 bases and the V segment lost 0 bases, leaving 5 bases of the junction unmatched. CDR3 sequence reads: CSARDATSGTNEQFF. The CDR3 region has the DNA TGCAGTGCTAGAGATGCTACTAGCGGGACCAATGAGCAGTTCTTC.

This clonotype occurred many times. V gene TRBV11-3 combines with J gene TRBJ2-7; D ambiguous. V gave up 3 bases and J gave up 5 bases, with 11 bases separating them. Per the germline V gene, CDR1 is SGHNT and CDR2 is YENEEA. This CDR3 has 13 residues. CDR3: CASSFSPGDEQYF. The CDR3 region has the DNA TGTGCCAGCAGCTTCTCCCCTGGTGACGAGCAGTACTTC.

This clonotype was seen many times. V usage is TRBV20-1 and J usage is TRBJ2-3; 11 positions agree with TRBD2. Germline CDR1 is DFQATT and CDR2 is SNEGSKA (reference sequence). The CDR3 spans 14 residues. The V segment lost 4 bases and the J segment 2 bases; nucleotides outside the gene matches: 2. CDR3 in DNA: TGCAGTGCTATACTAGCGGGGGCCACAGATACGCAGTATTTT. It yields the protein CSAILAGATDTQYF.

Note on this clonotype: A much larger clone is a single base away; this may be a read error. The chain joins TRBV6-6 to TRBJ2-2; the D call may be TRBD1 or TRBD2 (6 bases each). The CDR3 is 17 amino acids. CDR1 MNHNY and CDR2 SVGAGI come from the germline V gene (reference sequence). CDR3 sequence: CASSPGTSGAVTGEPFF. The DNA of the CDR3 is TGTGCCAGCAGCCCGGGGACCTCGGGGGCGGTCACCGGGGAGCCGTTTTTT.

This clonotype came up a few times. The chain uses TRBV12-3 or TRBV12-4 and TRBJ1-3; tentatively, D is TRBD1 (6 bases). Between the trimmed V and J ends, which lost 2 bases and 3 bases, there was a span of 11 bases. The CDR3 runs 15 residues. DNA for the CDR3: TGTGCCAGCAGTTTAAGGGGGGGAGGTGGAAACACCATATATTTT. Its translation: CASSLRGGGGNTIYF.

The CDR3 DNA sequence: TGTGCCAGCAGCCCTCTGCAGGGGAGTGAAAAACTGTTTTTT. This encodes CASSPLQGSEKLFF. The rearrangement uses TRBV3-1 and TRBJ1-4, with D possibly being TRBD1 (6 bases). The germline gives CDR1 LGHDT, CDR2 YNNKEL (reference sequence). This CDR3 spans 14 amino acids. With 4 bases removed from V and 7 bases from J, the gap between germline ends came to 13 bases.

Details on this clonotype: Possible read error: a much larger clone is one base away. This rearrangement joins TRBV7-9 to TRBJ1-2; 7 bases match TRBD1. This CDR3 has 15 residues. In germline, CDR1 is SEHNR, CDR2 FQNEAQ (reference sequence). Written as DNA, the CDR3 is TGTACCAGCAGTGCCATTGCGACAGGGAGATCGGGCTACACCTTC. It encodes CTSSAIATGRSGYTF.

The V gene is TRBV6-5, the J gene TRBJ1-1; a possible D gene is TRBD1 (5 bases). Germline CDR1 is MNHEY and CDR2 is SVGAGI. This CDR3 is built from 15 residues. With 2 bases removed from V and 4 bases from J, the gap between germline ends came to 14 bases. DNA of the CDR3: TGTGCCAGCAGTTACGACCAGAAGGGGCCCACTGAAGCTTTCTTT. Translated: CASSYDQKGPTEAFF.

The table lists this clonotype with many counts. The chain joins TRBV6-1 to TRBJ2-1; a possible D gene is TRBD1 (6 bases). Looked up from germline, CDR1 is MNHNS and CDR2 is SASEGT. Trimming left V 2 bases short and J 14 bases short, with 13 bases between. The CDR3 length is 12 residues. The CDR3 DNA reads TGTGCCAGCAGTGAAATTACAGGGCTCGAGTTCTTC. It specifies CASSEITGLEFF.

This clonotype occurred a few times. This chain uses TRBV6-2 or TRBV6-3 with TRBJ1-4, with 7 bases identical to TRBD1. The length of the CDR3 is 15 residues. Germline V gene data show CDR1 as MNHEY and CDR2 as SVGEGT. V trimming: 5 bases; J trimming: 5 bases; junction bases outside the gene matches: 8. The CDR3 nucleotides read TGTGCCAGCAGTCTACAGGGGACTGAAAATGAAAAACTGTTTTTT. It specifies CASSLQGTENEKLFF.

This clonotype was counted at least ten times. V is TRBV7-2 and J is TRBJ2-5; 7 positions match TRBD2. The junction had 13 bases not matched to a gene; V was cut back by 7 bases and J by 5 bases. Germline V gives CDR1 SGHTA, CDR2 FQGNSA. The CDR3 is 15 amino acids. The CDR3 spells CASTPRLASGETQYF. The CDR3 DNA follows: TGTGCCAGCACCCCTCGACTAGCCTCAGGGGAGACCCAGTACTTC.

This clonotype was seen many times. This rearrangement joins TRBV7-6 to TRBJ2-3; TRBD1 agrees at 7 bases. The germline CDR1 and CDR2 sequences are SGHVS and FNYEAQ. Losses at the gene ends were 8 bases for V and 1 base for J; bases not matched to a gene: 0. This CDR3 has 12 amino acids. This CDR3 is CASGQGTDTQYF. The CDR3, as DNA: TGTGCCAGCGGACAGGGCACAGATACGCAGTATTTT.

The table lists this clonotype with many counts. The chain is built from TRBV5-1 and TRBJ2-2; D tentatively fits TRBD1 or TRBD2 (6 bases each). The CDR3 runs 13 residues. V dropped 5 bases and J dropped 4 bases, with 9 bases sitting between them. The germline V gene has CDR1 SGHRS and CDR2 YFSETQ. The CDR3 region is CASRWGATGELFF. For the CDR3, the DNA is TGCGCCAGCAGGTGGGGGGCCACCGGGGAGCTGTTTTTT.

This clonotype occurred many times. V gene TRBV10-3 combines with J gene TRBJ2-1; D possibly uses TRBD1 or TRBD2 (6 bases each). V lost 10 bases and J 4 bases, leaving 26 bases between the germline ends. There are 17 residues in the CDR3. Germline values: CDR1 ENHRY, CDR2 SYGVKD. This CDR3 is CATLNGGGQGSYNEQFF. CDR3 coding DNA: TGTGCCACCCTCAACGGGGGCGGTCAGGGTTCTTACAATGAGCAGTTCTTC.

This clonotype was observed many times. J is TRBJ2-7 and V is TRBV27; TRBD2 agrees at 9 bases. The length of the CDR3 is 15 residues. Germline loops: CDR1 MNHEY, CDR2 SMNVEV (reference sequence). Trimming cost V 4 bases and J 3 bases; bases outside gene matches: 7. The CDR3 is CASSSERGAFYEQYF. Written as DNA, the CDR3 is TGTGCCAGCAGTTCCGAGCGGGGGGCCTTCTACGAGCAGTACTTC.

This clonotype has at least ten counts. The chain is built from TRBV9 and TRBJ2-3, with 12 nucleotides matching TRBD2. CDR3 length: 16 amino acids. With 2 bases clipped from V and 4 bases from J, the junction kept 5 bases outside the gene matches. The germline gives CDR1 SGDLS, CDR2 YYNGEE. The DNA of the CDR3 is TGTGCCAGCAGCGTGGGACTAGCGGGCGGCCCAGATACGCAGTATTTT. It encodes CASSVGLAGGPDTQYF.

In this sample, this clonotype turned up many times. The chain uses TRBV19 and TRBJ2-7; D possibly corresponds to TRBD1 (6 bases). The CDR3 totals 14 residues. V was trimmed by 5 bases and J by 5 bases, leaving 16 bases between them. Germline loops: CDR1 LNHDA, CDR2 SQIVND (reference sequence). This CDR3 reads CASSDTGPTDEQYF. The DNA for the CDR3 is TGTGCCAGTAGTGACACAGGGCCGACAGACGAGCAGTACTTC.